This T cell receptor (beta chain) emerged from a study of T cells expressing NK-cell markers. Study-level results: Five or six of the donors carried dominant NKG2C+ clonotypes that took up 1.0-7.0% of their CD8+ T cells.

Generation of TCR beta cDNA was performed by 5'RACE template switching incorporating UMIs. For each CDR3 protein, TCRdb gives one entry from its re-call of the 5' RACE reads, without DNA. The sample has almost 450,000 distinct CDR3 sequences. As regards this clonotype: Its antigen remains unidentified.

The V gene's germline CDR1 is MNHEY and CDR2 SVGAGI. The CDR3 covers 17 residues. The receptor was derived from a woman between 18 and 69 years old in good health. Source material: blood T cells: a sorted CD56 or NKG2C T cell subset, CD4+ or CD8+ T cells, or bulk PBMC T cells (not recorded which). The chain uses TRBV6-5 and TRBJ2-5; TCRdb's D gene call, TRBD2, goes unchecked for lack of DNA. The CDR3 region is CASSFTSGGAGQETQYF.